The sequence of this TCR beta chain was determined in a study of cytomegalovirus exposure and HLA in healthy donors (dated by TCRdb to 2015 to 2018). At the level of the whole study: In an earlier analysis of fewer than 750 of the donors, less than 350 Gb of sequence data and 90 million to 120 million unique TCR beta sequences from roughly 180 million T cells were reported. Around 320 gigabases of sequencing data and 70 million to 85 million unique TCR sequences were included in an early release covering about 700 HLA-typed donors. Of the 300 to 500 genotyped donors, 81% were placed in the genetic ancestry cluster associated with self-reported Caucasian donors. The study was designed to test whether signatures of past pathogen exposure could be identified by cataloging public T cell receptors. Using immunosequencing, the study profiled T cell repertoires from 550 to 750 subjects and related those repertoires to cytomegalovirus serostatus. Besides the first cohort of 666 subjects, a separate validation cohort made up of about 120 different subjects was used. To predict cytomegalovirus infection status, the study brought together high-throughput TCR immunosequencing, statistical association of individual TCRs with disease status, and machine learning. A later analysis re-analyzed previously published TCR beta repertoires from 550 to 700 donors and added high-resolution HLA genotyping to study TCR occurrence patterns. Rather than drawing on any new phenotypic data, the later analysis identified candidate immune exposures from TCR beta sequences and the way those sequences occurred across donors. An earlier analysis of roughly 580 of the donors used high-throughput TCR beta sequencing to judge whether each TCR beta V gene segment behaved as functional or pseudogenic. Alongside the repertoire data, information on donor age, sex, ethnicity and CMV serostatus was compiled. A later genetic analysis took genome-wide SNP genotypes for about 65% of the roughly 670 donors and used that subset as a discovery cohort. Every repertoire in the discovery cohort had been generated on one and the same sequencing platform. HLA typing included class I and class II loci at four-digit resolution. The number of typed donors differed by locus: about 620-640 for A, B, C, DRB1 and DQB1; approximately 530 for DQA1; approximately 600 for DPA1; and approximately 450 for DPB1. About 5 DR-DQ haplotypes were handled as single units for association and clustering, since linkage in the cohort was strong. Across approximately 400 genotyped donors of the cohort, an average of roughly 200,000 unique TCR beta nucleotide sequences per donor were sequenced, and roughly a sixth of those sequences were non-productive. Study-wide conclusions, independent of this receptor: Most CMV-associated TCR beta chains appeared to be HLA-restricted in a later analysis, and the HLA associations seemed to be driven largely by CMV exposure. A few of the identified cytomegalovirus-associated TCR beta chains were confirmed in vitro to be specific for cytomegalovirus antigens. Linkage disequilibrium might explain the correlated functional status among segregating V segments, but an unknown experimental factor could not be ruled out. A group of highly shared sequence variants was considered likely to be a technical artifact of the sequencing pipeline. At a false discovery rate of 0.05, a later analysis linked approximately 18,000 TCR beta sequences to specific HLA alleles. In a later genetic analysis, fewer N-insertions in productive TCRs were reported among donors in an Asian-associated ancestry cluster than the roughly 700-donor mean. Because some donors lacked HLA typing at each locus, the association tests relied only on the typed subset. The authors suggested that the approach could potentially be generalized to other disease states and immunological phenotypes. The cohort was sequenced for TCR beta chains only, and without alpha or paired-chain data the features that could be detected were limited. The earlier analysis of around 600 of the donors excluded seventeen rarely observed V segments, including chromosome 9 orphons, because counts were too low. Most TCR sequences were seen in very few donors, while some public TCRs were found in many individuals. Immune exposure information for the cohort was limited to CMV serostatus. Because the 87-base-pair reads could not distinguish some IMGT-functional V segments, including TRBV6-2 and TRBV6-3, those segments were excluded. An earlier analysis of approximately 500 of the donors showed that most TCR beta V segments appeared in productive rearrangements either about 90% or about 30% of the time, which broadly matched IMGT annotations. The study listed approximately 150 TCR beta chains as associated with cytomegalovirus. In a later analysis, several top co-occurrence clusters were reported to appear linked to parvovirus B19, influenza, CMV and Epstein-Barr virus. V-gene and J-gene trimming of TCR beta chains was associated with a missense DCLRE1C variant in a later genetic analysis, and the association was replicated in an independent cohort. When HLA alleles, especially DR and DQ, strongly co-occurred, attributing TCR associations to individual alleles was difficult. The presence/absence analyses assumed that sequencing depth was roughly uniform across donors, and that assumption may not be true. A further reported finding was that TCR beta sequences accurately predicted the HLA-A and HLA-B alleles for most subjects in the first cohort. A later analysis found that TCR association rates varied across HLA loci, with DRB1 alleles showing the most associated TCRs and HLA-C alleles the fewest. In a later analysis, HLA-associated TCR beta chains showed more clonal expansion and lower generation probabilities than non-associated chains that were equally common. Cytomegalovirus status was reported to be diagnosed by the classifier with high specificity and sensitivity in both the original and validation cohorts.

The cohort consisted of more than 650 healthy bone marrow donors. At the time of sampling, all cohort members were nominally healthy, though unrecorded immune exposures were likely present. The donor tested CMV seronegative, placing the donor among the 300 to 400 seronegative members of the cohort. A peripheral blood sample was collected from each donor, and TCR beta sequencing was performed on peripheral blood mononuclear cells. The Qiagen DNeasy Blood Extraction Kit was used to extract genomic DNA from the blood cell samples. The germline V gene encodes CDR1 LNHDA and CDR2 SQIVND (reference sequence). V is clipped by 7 bases and J by 0 bases, and the sequence between their germline boundaries is 12 bases long. Including cysteine and phenylalanine, the CDR3 has 14 amino acids. The read is trimmed to its CDR3 DNA, 42 bases read in frame from base 1. Libraries came from the immunoSEQ multiplex PCR assay. A mixture of 60 forward primers for TCR Vbeta segments and 13 reverse primers for TCR Jbeta segments was used in the multiplex PCR. The CDR3 region of rearranged TCR beta genes was amplified from genomic DNA by a multiplex PCR assay. The Illumina HiSeq System was used to sequence the amplified TCR beta libraries as 87-base-pair reads. On the study's bioinformatics: A later analysis tallied tens of millions of unique TCR beta chains across the roughly 610 repertoires, and some 10 million of those chains were shared by two or more donors. Raw reads were error-corrected and collapsed into unique sequences with a nearest-neighbor algorithm that merged closely related sequences to remove PCR and sequencing errors. To assign V, D and J gene segments, CDR3 sequences were aligned to IMGT reference sequences. For a sequence to be retained, a match of at least six nucleotides to both a V gene segment and a J gene segment was required. Rearrangements were classified as productive when the CDR3 lacked stop codons and remained in frame with V and J, and all other rearrangements were classified as non-productive. CDR3 was defined by IMGT convention, running from the second conserved V-encoded cysteine to the conserved J-encoded phenylalanine. In an earlier analysis of 550 to 650 of the donors, sequences lacking an unambiguous match to a single V gene segment were excluded. An earlier analysis of around 600 of the donors classified V segments as functional when productive rearrangements were above 56.7% and as segregating when the standard deviation between donors was above 5%. A statistical classification framework was developed to diagnose cytomegalovirus status using the catalog of TCR beta chain sequences. In a later analysis, TCR nucleotide sequences were compared against IMGT/GENE-DB human TR gene sequences so that V and J genes could be assigned. Using the TCRdist pipeline, a later analysis assigned CDR3 sequences along with most-parsimonious VDJ recombination scenarios. In a later analysis, every TCR beta chain was defined by the combination of its CDR3 amino acid sequence and its V-gene family, and reads without a unique V-gene family were dropped. In a later analysis, approximately 590 highly shared, low-generation-probability nucleotide sequences were removed to address suspected cross-contamination and a sequencing artifact. In a later analysis, a clonal expansion index for each public chain was calculated from normalized within-repertoire ranks of inferred template counts. In a later analysis, generation probabilities were computed with a VDJ recombination model fitted to out-of-frame rearrangements, and the resulting probabilities were checked against IGoR. In a later analysis, hypergeometric tests were used to score TCR-TCR, TCR-HLA and TCR-CMV co-occurrence, with a repertoire-size bias correction applied to TCR pairs. In a later analysis, false discovery rates were estimated by permuting HLA or CMV assignments 20 times. A later analysis grouped co-occurring TCRs with DBSCAN, adding TCRdist sequence similarity when clustering within HLA-allele-positive subsets. Repertoires with fewer than 30,000 or more than 120,000 public chains, plus five repertoires with anomalous nucleotide sharing, were excluded from co-occurrence clustering. TCRdb carries this immuneACCESS record with in-frame sequences only. Its versions omit some clonotypes, under half of them owing to an unresolved V gene in the studies checked, with the rest unexplained. V, J and clone size were drawn from that table, and D and trimming were deduced from the DNA. In all, the sample holds 150,000 to 200,000 clones, and 80% to 85% of those were seen once. The ten largest clones capture 0.2% to 0.3% of the sample.

As regards this clone: Its antigen remains undetermined. Nothing much larger sits one base from this clone, and base qualities are not available.

The V and J genes are TRBV19 and TRBJ1-1; a tentative D match to TRBD1 spans 5 bases. The sequence derives from a boy between 10 and 17 years old in good health and CMV-seronegative. Source material: PBMCs. In nucleotide form, the sequence is TGTGCCAGTAAAGAGGGGAGGGTGAACACTGAAGCTTTCTTT. It translates to CASKEGRVNTEAFF. Where the CDR3 stops, the reference TRBV19 and TRBJ1-1 genes take over; the full variable domain is DGGITQSPKYLFRKEGQNVTLSCEQNLNHDAMYWYRQDPGQGLRLIYYSQIVNDFQKGDIAEGYSVSREKKESFPLTVTSAQKNPTAFYLCASKEGRVNTEAFFGQGTRLTVV.